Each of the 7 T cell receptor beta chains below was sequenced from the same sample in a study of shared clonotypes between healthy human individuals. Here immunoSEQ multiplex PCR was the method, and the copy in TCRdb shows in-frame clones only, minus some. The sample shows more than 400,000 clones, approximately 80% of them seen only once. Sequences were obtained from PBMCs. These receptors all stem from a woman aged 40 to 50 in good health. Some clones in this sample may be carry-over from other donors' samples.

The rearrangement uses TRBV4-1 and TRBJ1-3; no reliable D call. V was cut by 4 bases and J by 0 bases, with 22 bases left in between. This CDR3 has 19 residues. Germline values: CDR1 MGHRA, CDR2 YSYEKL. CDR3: CASSPTWRHFHYSGNTIYF. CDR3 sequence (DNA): TGCGCCAGCAGCCCCACGTGGCGACATTTTCATTACTCTGGAAACACCATATATTTT.

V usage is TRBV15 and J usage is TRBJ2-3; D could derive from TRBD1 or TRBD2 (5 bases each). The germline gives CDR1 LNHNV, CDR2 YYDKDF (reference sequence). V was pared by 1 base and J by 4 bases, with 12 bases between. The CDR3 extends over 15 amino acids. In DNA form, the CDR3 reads TGTGCCACCAGCAGAGTGGGGGATGGGTCAGATACGCAGTATTTT. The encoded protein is CATSRVGDGSDTQYF.

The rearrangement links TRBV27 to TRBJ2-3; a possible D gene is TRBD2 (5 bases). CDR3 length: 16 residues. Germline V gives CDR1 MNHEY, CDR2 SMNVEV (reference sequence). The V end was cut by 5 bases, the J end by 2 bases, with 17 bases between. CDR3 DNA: TGTGCCAGCAGTGCCTCGGAGGTCGGGTACACAGATACGCAGTATTTT. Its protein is CASSASEVGYTDTQYF.

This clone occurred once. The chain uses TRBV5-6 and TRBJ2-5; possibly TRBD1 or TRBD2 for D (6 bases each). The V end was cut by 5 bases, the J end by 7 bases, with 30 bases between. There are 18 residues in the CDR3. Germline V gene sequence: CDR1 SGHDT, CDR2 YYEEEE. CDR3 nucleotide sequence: TGTGCCAGCAGAGCGATTGGAGGAGGGGGGCCCACGGGCTCGACCCAGTACTTC. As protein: CASRAIGGGGPTGSTQYF.

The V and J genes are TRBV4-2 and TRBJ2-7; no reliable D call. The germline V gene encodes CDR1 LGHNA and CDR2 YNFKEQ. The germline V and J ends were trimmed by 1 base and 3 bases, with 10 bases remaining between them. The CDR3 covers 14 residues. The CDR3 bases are TGTGCCAGCAGCCAAGTTGGCCAGGACTACGAGCAGTACTTC. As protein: CASSQVGQDYEQYF.

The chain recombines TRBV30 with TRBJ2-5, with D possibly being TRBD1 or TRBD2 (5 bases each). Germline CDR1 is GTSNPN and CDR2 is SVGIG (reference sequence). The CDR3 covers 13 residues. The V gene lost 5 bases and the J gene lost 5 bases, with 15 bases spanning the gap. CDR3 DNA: TGTGCCTGGTCCGGGAACTGGGGGGAGACCCAGTACTTC. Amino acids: CAWSGNWGETQYF.

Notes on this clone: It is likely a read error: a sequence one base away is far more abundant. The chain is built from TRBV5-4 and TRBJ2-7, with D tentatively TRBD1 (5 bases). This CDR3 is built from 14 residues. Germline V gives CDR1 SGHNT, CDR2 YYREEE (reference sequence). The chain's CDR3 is CANSLGQWKGEQYF. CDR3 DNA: TGTGCCAACAGCTTGGGGCAATGGAAGGGCGAGCAGTACTTC.